This TCR beta chain was recorded in a study of a mutant IDH1 vaccine in newly diagnosed glioma (dated by TCRdb to 2020 to 2022). Looking at the study overall: Vaccination started 4-6 weeks after radiotherapy alone, or was given together with temozolomide cycles in the groups whose treatment included chemotherapy. Of the 30 or so patients who were treated, about 62% were male and approximately 40% were female, and the mean age was approximately 40 years. Before enrollment, patients had received standard therapy of radiotherapy alone, temozolomide alone, or radiochemotherapy with temozolomide; most received the combination. The week-35 safety follow-up was designated visit V12, and the week-47 end of study was designated visit V13. Six visits were used for peripheral blood collection: V03 (baseline), V05, V07, V10, V12 and V13. Longitudinal TCRB deep sequencing was done for 25 treated patients, wherever samples were available for exploratory analyses. Broad study findings and their caveats: Pseudoprogression seemed to be unrelated to changes in the top peripheral T cell clonotypes found by TCRB sequencing. Vaccine-induced immune responses across multiple MHC alleles were detected in about 92% of patients. It was noted by the authors that analyses of patient blood samples could not be reproduced owing to sample limitations. Selection of PBMC samples for TCRB deep sequencing was based on availability.

The meaning of the sample's time point label: week 47, end of study. A 20-mer mutant IDH1 peptide at 300 micrograms in Montanide made up each vaccine dose, which was injected subcutaneously together with topical imiquimod. Eight vaccinations were administered to patients in weeks 1, 3, 5, 7, 11, 15, 19 and 23, corresponding to visits V03 through V10. All donors had newly diagnosed IDH1-mutant astrocytomas of WHO grade 3 or 4 that showed loss of nuclear ATRX. The samples were drawn from NOA16, a multicentre, single-arm, open-label phase I trial in Germany that tested a mutant IDH1 peptide vaccine in humans for the first time. Genomic DNA for TCRB sequencing was extracted from EDTA blood using the DNeasy Blood and Tissue Kit. A note on this clone: It lacks a known antigen. No base-level quality is on record; no much larger clone is a single base apart.

Receptor amplification or capture employed the immunoSEQ multiplex PCR assay. The hsTCRB Kit was used according to the manufacturer's protocol to amplify rearranged TCR beta chain sequences. An Illumina MiSeq was used to sequence the TCRB libraries. The published analysis was carried out like this. Demultiplexing, trimming and gene mapping were performed with the kit vendor's proprietary platform. What TCRdb holds here is the immuneACCESS table cut down to in-frame rearrangements. Part of the clones is not present; checked against another copy, under half of the missing clones reflect an unresolved V gene, and the others are unexplained. That table supplies the V and J calls and clone size; D and trimming were determined from the DNA. For this sample there are 35,000 to 45,000 clones; 60% to 75% appear just once. The ten largest clones take up more than 7% of the sample. The sequenced sample was PBMCs, obtained from a glioma patient whose treatment included an IDH1 peptide vaccine. The origin of this receptor is a man aged 35-49 years with glioma.

The CDR3 protein: CASTVREDTGELFF. The DNA sequence reads TGTGCCAGTACTGTTAGGGAGGACACCGGGGAGCTGTTTTTT. The rearranged segments are TRBV19 and TRBJ2-2; perhaps TRBD2 is the D gene, with 6 bases matching. The junction shows trimming of 7 bases on V and 3 bases on J, plus 12 bases between the germline ends. CDR1 and CDR2, looked up from the germline V gene (reference sequence), are LNHDA and SQIVND. The CDR3 starts with the cysteine, ends with the phenylalanine, and has 14 residues. Only the CDR3 DNA stays, 42 bases, in frame from base 1.